The entry below gives a single TCR beta chain sequence along with its context. The data belong to a study of blood T cell repertoires in COVID-19. Germline V gene sequence: CDR1 SGHRS, CDR2 YFSETQ. The CDR3 loop spans 14 amino acids. Trimming took 0 bases from V and 4 from J, leaving 9 bases between them. Sequencing used immunoSEQ multiplex PCR; TCRdb keeps in-frame clones, though not all of them. Altogether around 300,000 clones are present, approximately 90% being singletons, with the ten largest covering 2% to 2.5%. The chain recombines TRBV5-1 with TRBJ2-3; D is undetermined. The clonotype was recovered from a woman aged 25 to 39 with COVID-19, enrolled during active disease. The sample consisted of peripheral blood. CDR3 in DNA: TGCGCCAGCAGCTTGGACGGGTGGGCAGATACGCAGTATTTT. Protein: CASSLDGWADTQYF.